These T cell receptor beta chains were read from a single sample in a study of blood T cell repertoires in COVID-19. Method: immunoSEQ multiplex PCR; TCRdb's copy keeps in-frame clones and lacks some. Among 180,000 or so clones, around four fifths were seen once, and the ten largest hold 4% to 4.5%. The material sequenced was PBMCs or T cells enriched from blood (not recorded which). Source of these receptors: a woman aged 45-59 years who had recovered from COVID-19. CDR3s leave out the opening cysteine and the closing phenylalanine or tryptophan. Fields, in order: V gene, CDR3 protein.

TRBV4-1 | ASSQEGTWGETQY
TRBV11-3 | ASSKYPSGSRETQY
TRBV19 | ASSSGGASGADTQY
TRBV18 | ASSPKRGGSTEAF
TRBV27 | ASGTGQGLAAF
TRBV20-1 | SAPAPSVEF
TRBV29-1 | SVVTGSGNTIY
TRBV4-1 | ASRQTGGNQPQH
TRBV7-2 | ASSSGGHNEQF
TRBV2 | ASRTGTNYGYT
TRBV12-3/TRBV12-4 | ASSDRDEAF
TRBV15 | ATTANTEAF